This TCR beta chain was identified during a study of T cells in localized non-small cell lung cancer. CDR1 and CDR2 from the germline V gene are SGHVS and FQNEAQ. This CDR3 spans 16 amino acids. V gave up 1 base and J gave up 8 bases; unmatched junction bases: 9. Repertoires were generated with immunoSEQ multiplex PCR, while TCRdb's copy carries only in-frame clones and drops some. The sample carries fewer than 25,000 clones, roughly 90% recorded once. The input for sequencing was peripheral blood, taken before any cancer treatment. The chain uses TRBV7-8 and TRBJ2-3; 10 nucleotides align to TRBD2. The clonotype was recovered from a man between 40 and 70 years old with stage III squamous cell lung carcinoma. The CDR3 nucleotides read TGTGCCAGCAGCTTAGAACCTAGCGGGGGCTCTAGTACGCAGTATTTT. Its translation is CASSLEPSGGSSTQYF.